The 12 T cell receptor beta chains below were found in one sample sequenced in a study of shared clonotypes between healthy human individuals. The method was immunoSEQ multiplex PCR; TCRdb's version includes in-frame clones alone and lacks a portion of them. This sample carries a few million clones, over 85% of them seen once, and the ten largest clones take 0.35% to 0.5%. Sample: naive CD4+ T cells from PBMCs. Stated subset: CD45RA+ positively selected. These receptors all come from a man between 18 and 29 years old in good health. Some clones in this sample may be carry-over from other donors' samples.

CDR3 bases: TGTGCCACCACAGGGGCTGGAAACACCATATATTTT. It is translated as CATTGAGNTIYF. The chain recombines TRBV6-6 with TRBJ1-3, with 7 nucleotides matching TRBD1. Trimming took 10 bases from V and 2 from J; bases not matched to a gene: 2. The CDR3 covers 12 residues. The germline V gene encodes CDR1 MNHNY and CDR2 SVGAGI (reference sequence).

CDR3 in amino acids: CASSVGLSNQPQHF. The CDR3, as DNA: TGCGCCAGCAGTGTCGGGCTTAGCAATCAGCCCCAGCATTTT. V gene TRBV10-2 combines with J gene TRBJ1-5; D is unresolved. In germline, CDR1 is WSHSY, CDR2 SAAADI. Trimming removed 4 bases from V and 0 bases from J, with 7 bases in between. The CDR3 consists of 14 residues.

The chain links TRBV11-2 to TRBJ2-3, with D uncertain. V was pared by 5 bases and J by 5 bases, with 11 bases between. Germline V lookup: CDR1 SGHAT, CDR2 FQNNGV. This CDR3 region has 13 residues. CDR3 residues: CASSRRSGDTQYF. For the CDR3, the DNA is TGTGCCAGCAGCCGACGGAGTGGAGATACGCAGTATTTT.

The chain is built from TRBV18 and TRBJ2-3, with 7 bases identical to TRBD2. CDR1 KGHSH and CDR2 LQKENI come from the germline V gene. The CDR3 sequence is 15 residues long. V was pared by 2 bases and J by 2 bases, with 4 bases of the junction left unmatched. The CDR3 here is CASSPGREPTDTQYF. CDR3 nucleotides: TGTGCCAGCTCACCAGGGCGGGAGCCCACAGATACGCAGTATTTT.

The chain combines TRBV5-4 with TRBJ2-7; D remains ambiguous. V shed 4 bases and J shed 3 bases, with 26 bases lying between them. The CDR3 has 18 amino acids. Germline CDR1 reads SGHNT; CDR2 reads YYREEE (reference sequence). The CDR3 protein is CASSIWQGVRRVYYEQYF. The CDR3, as DNA: TGTGCCAGCAGCATCTGGCAAGGCGTAAGGCGAGTATACTACGAGCAGTACTTC.

The chain uses TRBV5-1 and TRBJ2-1; possible D gene TRBD1, 6 bases. The germline gives CDR1 SGHRS, CDR2 YFSETQ. This CDR3 has 14 amino acids. The ends were cut back, 0 bases at V and 6 bases at J, with 10 bases in the middle. Here the CDR3 reads CASSLGGDTNEQFF. DNA of the CDR3: TGCGCCAGCAGCTTGGGAGGGGACACCAATGAGCAGTTCTTC.

The CDR3 DNA sequence: TGTGCCAGCAGTTTTCCCGGGGGTCAGAAAGCCCAGCATTTT. Translated: CASSFPGGQKAQHF. The rearrangement joins TRBV28 to TRBJ1-5; D is perhaps TRBD1 (5 bases). Trimming pared 3 bases from V and 11 bases from J, leaving 17 bases between. Germline lookup yields CDR1 MDHEN and CDR2 SYDVKM. This CDR3 spans 14 amino acids.

CDR3 sequence (DNA): TGTGCCAGCACCCATAGCGGCGAGAACACCGGGGAGCTGTTTTTT. Translated, it gives CASTHSGENTGELFF. The rearrangement uses TRBV2 and TRBJ2-2, with a tentative D call TRBD2 (6 bases). The germline V and J ends were trimmed by 7 bases and 1 base, with 13 bases remaining between them. Germline V gene data show CDR1 as SNHLY and CDR2 as FYNNEI. The CDR3 is 15 residues long.

This clone was counted a few times. The sample holds other DNA sequences that translate to the same CDR3. The CDR3 DNA reads TGTGCCAGCAGCGTAGTATTGGGTACTGAAGCTTTCTTT. This gives the protein CASSVVLGTEAFF. This chain links TRBV9 with TRBJ1-1; no firm D call. Trimming took 0 bases from V and 5 from J, leaving 8 bases between them. Per germline, CDR1 SGDLS and CDR2 YYNGEE. This CDR3 comprises 13 residues.

The chain has TRBV19 and TRBJ2-3; 8 nucleotides match TRBD2. The CDR3 loop spans 15 amino acids. J gave up 3 bases and V 7 bases, and 9 bases lay outside the gene matches. In germline, CDR1 is LNHDA, CDR2 SQIVND (reference sequence). In DNA form, the CDR3 reads TGTGCCAGTACCATCAGCGGGAGCGGGACAGATACGCAGTATTTT. Translated: CASTISGSGTDTQYF.

The V call is TRBV5-6, the J call TRBJ1-3, with D uncertain. The ends were cut back, 4 bases at V and 0 bases at J, with 8 bases in the middle. The CDR3 length is 14 residues. CDR1 and CDR2 (germline): SGHDT, YYEEEE. The CDR3: CASSLSASGNTIYF. CDR3 nucleotides: TGTGCCAGCAGCCTCAGCGCCTCTGGAAACACCATATATTTT.

V usage is TRBV28 and J usage is TRBJ1-2; D is possibly TRBD1 (6 bases). From germline, CDR1 is MDHEN and CDR2 SYDVKM. V was clipped by 3 bases and J by 4 bases, with 15 bases between them. The CDR3 extends over 15 amino acids. The DNA of the CDR3 is TGTGCCAGCAGTTTCCCGTACAGGGAGGGCTATGGCTACACCTTC. Translating gives CASSFPYREGYGYTF.